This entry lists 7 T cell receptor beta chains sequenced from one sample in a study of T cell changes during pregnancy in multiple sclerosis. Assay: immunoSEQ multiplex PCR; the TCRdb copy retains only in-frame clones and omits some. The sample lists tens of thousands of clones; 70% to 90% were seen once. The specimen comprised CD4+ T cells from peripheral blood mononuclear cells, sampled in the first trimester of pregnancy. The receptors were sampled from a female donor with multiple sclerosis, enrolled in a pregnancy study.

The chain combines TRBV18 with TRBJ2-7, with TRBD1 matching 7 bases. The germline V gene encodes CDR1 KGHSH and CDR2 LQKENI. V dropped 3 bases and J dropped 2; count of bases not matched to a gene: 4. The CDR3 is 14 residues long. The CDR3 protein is CASSPGTDPYEQYF. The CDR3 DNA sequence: TGTGCCAGCTCACCTGGGACAGACCCCTACGAGCAGTACTTC.

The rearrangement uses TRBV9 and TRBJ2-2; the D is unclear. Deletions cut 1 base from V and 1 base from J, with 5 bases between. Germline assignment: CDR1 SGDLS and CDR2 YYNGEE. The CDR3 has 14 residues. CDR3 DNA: TGTGCCAGCAGCGTAACCGGGAACACCGGGGAGCTGTTTTTT. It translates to CASSVTGNTGELFF. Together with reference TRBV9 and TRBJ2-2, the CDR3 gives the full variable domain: DSGVTQTPKHLITATGQRVTLRCSPRSGDLSVYWYQQSLDQGLQFLIQYYNGEERAKGNILERFSAQQFPDLHSELNLSSLELGDSALYFCASSVTGNTGELFFGEGSRLTVL.

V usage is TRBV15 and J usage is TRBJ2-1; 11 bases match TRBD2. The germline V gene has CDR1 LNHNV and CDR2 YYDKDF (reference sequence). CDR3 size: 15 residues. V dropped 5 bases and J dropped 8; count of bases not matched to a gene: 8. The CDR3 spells CATSASGTSGDEQFF. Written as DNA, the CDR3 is TGTGCCACCAGCGCCTCCGGGACTAGCGGAGATGAGCAGTTCTTC. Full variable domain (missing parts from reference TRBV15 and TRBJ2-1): DAMVIQNPRYQVTQFGKPVTLSCSQTLNHNVMYWYQQKSSQAPKLLFHYYDKDFNNEADTPDNFQSRRPNTSFCFLDIRSPGLGDTAMYLCATSASGTSGDEQFFGPGTRLTVL.

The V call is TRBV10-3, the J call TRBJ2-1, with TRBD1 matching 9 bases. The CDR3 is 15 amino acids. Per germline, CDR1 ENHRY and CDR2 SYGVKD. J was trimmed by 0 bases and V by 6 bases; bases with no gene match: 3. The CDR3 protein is CAISQTGGSYNEQFF. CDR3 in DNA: TGTGCCATCAGCCAGACAGGGGGCTCCTACAATGAGCAGTTCTTC.

CDR3 sequence reads: CASSLGTDTYRGANVLTF. The CDR3 coding sequence is TGTGCCAGCAGCTTGGGGACTGATACTTACCGAGGGGCCAACGTCCTGACTTTC. The chain links TRBV5-6 to TRBJ2-6; D perhaps matches TRBD2 (5 bases). Looked up from germline, CDR1 is SGHDT and CDR2 is YYEEEE. V shed 0 bases and J shed 4 bases, with 17 bases lying between them. The CDR3 loop spans 18 amino acids.

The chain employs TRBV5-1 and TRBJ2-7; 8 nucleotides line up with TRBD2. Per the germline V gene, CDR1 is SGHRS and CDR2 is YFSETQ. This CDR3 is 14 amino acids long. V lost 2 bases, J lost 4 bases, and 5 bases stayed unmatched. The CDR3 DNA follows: TGCGCCAGCAGCTTCGGAAGCGGGAGTTACGAGCAGTACTTC. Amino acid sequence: CASSFGSGSYEQYF. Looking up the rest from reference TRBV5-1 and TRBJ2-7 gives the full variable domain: KAGVTQTPRYLIKTRGQQVTLSCSPISGHRSVSWYQQTPGQGLQFLFEYFSETQRNKGNFPGRFSGRQFSNSRSEMNVSTLELGDSALYLCASSFGSGSYEQYFGPGTRLTVT.

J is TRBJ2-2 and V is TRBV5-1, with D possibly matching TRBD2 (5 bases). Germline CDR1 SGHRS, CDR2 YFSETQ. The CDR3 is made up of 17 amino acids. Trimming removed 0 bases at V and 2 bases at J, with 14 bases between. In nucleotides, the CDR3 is TGCGCCAGCAGCTTGGTAGGTAGCGTGTATAACACCGGGGAGCTGTTTTTT. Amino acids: CASSLVGSVYNTGELFF.